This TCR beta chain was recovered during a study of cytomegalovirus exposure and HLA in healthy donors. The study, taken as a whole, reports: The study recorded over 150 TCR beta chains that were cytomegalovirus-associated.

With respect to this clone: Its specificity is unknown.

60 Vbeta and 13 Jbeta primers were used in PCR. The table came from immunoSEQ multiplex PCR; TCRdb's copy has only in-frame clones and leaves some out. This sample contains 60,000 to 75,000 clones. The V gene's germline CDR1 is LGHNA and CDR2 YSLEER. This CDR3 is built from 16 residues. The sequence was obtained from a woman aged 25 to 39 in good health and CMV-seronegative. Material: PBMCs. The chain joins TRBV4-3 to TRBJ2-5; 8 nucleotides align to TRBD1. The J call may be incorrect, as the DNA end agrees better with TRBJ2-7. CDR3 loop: CASSQGDRLDPYEQYF. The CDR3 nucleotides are TGCGCCAGCAGCCAGGGGGACAGGCTCGACCCCTACGAGCAGTACTTC.